The next 24 T cell receptor beta chains were all read from a single sample in a study of breast tumors, draining lymph nodes, adjacent tissues. Breast cancer patients provided tissue from their axillary draining lymph nodes. TCRdb redid the calling of the multiplex PCR reads with MiXCR, one entry per CDR3 protein. The sample holds under 350,000 distinct CDR3 sequences, under 35% seen once. Input material: axillary lymph node tissue. Receptor source: a female donor with breast cancer. Some clones in this sample may be carry-over from other donors' samples.

To note about this clonotype: A read error may be the cause here, since a much bigger clone is one base away. This rearrangement joins TRBV6-1 to TRBJ2-7; 7 positions match TRBD1. The germline V gene has CDR1 MNHNS and CDR2 SASEGT. The CDR3 is 15 residues long. Here the CDR3 DNA reads TGTGCCGGCAGTTACCTGGGACAGCGACCCTACGAGCAGTACTTC. This gives the protein CAGSYLGQRPYEQYF.

This clonotype was seen repeatedly, ten times or more. The V and J genes are TRBV29-1 and TRBJ2-7; the D is unclear. This CDR3 contains 13 residues. Trimming took off 2 bases at V and 3 bases at J, with 11 bases between the two ends. In germline, CDR1 is SQVTM, CDR2 ANQGSEA. This chain's CDR3 is CSVEMPPLYEQYF. The DNA of the CDR3 is TGCAGCGTTGAAATGCCACCTCTCTACGAGCAGTACTTC.

This clonotype was seen more than once but under ten times. The rearrangement links TRBV6-1 to TRBJ2-5, with D perhaps TRBD2 (6 bases). In germline, CDR1 is MNHNS, CDR2 SASEGT. The length of the CDR3 is 14 residues. V shed 7 bases and J shed 5 bases, with 17 bases lying between them. CDR3 amino acids: CASTHRSGGETQYF. The CDR3 bases are TGTGCCAGCACCCATCGGAGCGGAGGGGAGACCCAGTACTTC.

This clonotype was detected only a few times. The chain links TRBV28 to TRBJ1-5; TRBD1 matches 8 bases. V was clipped by 6 bases and J by 2 bases; unmatched bases: 6. The CDR3 is 15 residues long. From germline, CDR1 is MDHEN and CDR2 SYDVKM. The CDR3 region has the DNA TGTGCCAGCAGACCCACAGGGGGACGCAATCAGCCCCAGCATTTT. Translated, it gives CASRPTGGRNQPQHF.

The table lists this clonotype with many counts. CDR3 DNA: TGTGCCAGCAGCTTAGCCAGCAGTAATGAAAAACTGTTTTTT. It codes for CASSLASSNEKLFF. This chain connects TRBV7-2 to TRBJ1-4, with D unclear. Germline assignment: CDR1 SGHTA and CDR2 FQGNSA. V was trimmed by 0 bases and J by 4 bases, leaving 6 bases between them. The CDR3 spans 14 residues.

The table lists this clonotype with many counts. The chain has TRBV7-2 and TRBJ2-3, with D possibly being TRBD2 (6 bases). Trimming removed 2 bases from V and 2 bases from J, with 11 bases in between. CDR1 and CDR2 (germline): SGHTA, FQGNSA. CDR3 length equals 15 residues. The DNA for the CDR3 is TGTGCCAGCAGCTTAAAAAGCGGGCCCACAGATACGCAGTATTTT. This encodes CASSLKSGPTDTQYF. The full variable domain, completed using reference TRBV7-2 and TRBJ2-3, is GAGVSQSPSNKVTEKGKDVELRCDPISGHTALYWYRQSLGQGLEFLIYFQGNSAPDKSGLPSDRFSAERTGGSVSTLTIQRTQQEDSAVYLCASSLKSGPTDTQYFGPGTRLTVL.

The chain is built from TRBV28 and TRBJ1-2; D is ambiguous. The CDR3 has 14 residues. Germline values: CDR1 MDHEN, CDR2 SYDVKM. V was pared by 3 bases and J by 5 bases, with 13 bases between. CDR3 DNA sequence: TGTGCCAGCAGTTTTGCGGACGCGGGATATGGCTACACCTTC. As protein: CASSFADAGYGYTF.

For this clonotype: The junction does not match germline at one end; this may be a read error. The chain couples TRBV7-6 to TRBJ2-7; D gene uncertain. Per germline, CDR1 SGHVS and CDR2 FNYEAQ. The CDR3 length is 13 residues. The CDR3 DNA is TGTGCCAGCAGCTTATCACGGGTCCACGAGCGGTACTTC. Encoded protein: CASSLSRVHERYF.

This clonotype was seen at least ten times. This chain uses TRBV4-2 with TRBJ2-3, with unresolved D. This CDR3 contains 14 residues. From germline, CDR1 is LGHNA and CDR2 YNFKEQ. Between the trimmed V and J ends, which lost 4 bases and 0 bases, there was a span of 8 bases. The CDR3 region has the DNA TGTGCCAGCAGCCCCACTTGGAGCACAGATACGCAGTATTTT. Amino acid sequence: CASSPTWSTDTQYF.

With respect to this clonotype: This may come from a read error, since a much larger clone is one base off. The chain joins TRBV5-8 to TRBJ2-2, with 7 positions matching TRBD2. CDR3 length equals 17 residues. CDR1 and CDR2 from the germline V gene are SGHTS and YDEGEE. CDR3 in amino acids: CASSFGTTGSVSGELFF. CDR3 in DNA: TGCGCCAGCAGCTTTGGGACTACCGGGAGCGTATCCGGGGAGCTGTTTTTT.

As to this clonotype: With a much larger clone just one base away, this may be a read error. The chain links TRBV5-4 to TRBJ2-5; 12 nucleotides align to TRBD1. The CDR3 has 17 residues. With 4 bases clipped from V and 7 bases from J, the junction kept 14 bases outside the gene matches. Germline V gives CDR1 SGHNT, CDR2 YYREEE (reference sequence). The DNA for the CDR3 is TGTGCCAGCAGCGTCGGTGGGACAGGGGGCCTCAAAGGGACCCAGTACTTC. Protein sequence: CASSVGGTGGLKGTQYF.

Comment on this clonotype: A much larger clone sits a single nucleotide away, making a read error possible. V gene TRBV12-3 or TRBV12-4 combines with J gene TRBJ2-1; D possibly corresponds to TRBD2 (6 bases). Trimming removed 7 bases from V and 5 bases from J, with 18 bases in between. This CDR3 contains 15 residues. CDR3 region: CASTRGGGVDNEQFF. CDR3 in DNA: TGTGCCAGCACTCGAGGTGGCGGGGTAGACAATGAGCAGTTCTTC.

This clonotype was recorded many times. The rearrangement uses TRBV20-1 and TRBJ1-3; 7 positions agree with TRBD1. V lost 3 bases and J lost 4; bases outside the gene matches: 3. Germline CDR1 DFQATT, CDR2 SNEGSKA (reference sequence). CDR3 length: 13 amino acids. The CDR3 region is CSASRGEGNTIYF. The DNA for the CDR3 is TGCAGTGCTAGCAGGGGGGAGGGAAACACCATATATTTT.

This clonotype was seen repeatedly, ten times or more. This chain links TRBV18 with TRBJ1-2; D might be TRBD1 (6 bases). The CDR3 consists of 13 residues. Germline V gives CDR1 KGHSH, CDR2 LQKENI. Trimming removed 1 base at V and 8 bases at J, with 11 bases between. The DNA of the CDR3 is TGTGCCAGCTCACCACAAAGGGGGGACGGCTACACCTTC. Translating gives CASSPQRGDGYTF.

The genes are TRBV6-4 and TRBJ2-1, with a possible D match to TRBD2 (6 bases). Deletions cut 5 bases from V and 7 bases from J, with 18 bases between. The CDR3 is made up of 15 amino acids. Germline lookup yields CDR1 MRHNA and CDR2 SNTAGT. CDR3 coding DNA: TGTGCCAGCAGTCCCGTAGCGGCCACTTGGAATGAGCAGTTCTTC. Translated: CASSPVAATWNEQFF.

This clonotype was counted at least ten times. V and J are TRBV15 and TRBJ2-3; 9 positions agree with TRBD1. Germline trimming cut 1 base from V and 0 bases from J; bases unmatched to any gene: 11. CDR1 and CDR2 (germline): LNHNV, YYDKDF (reference sequence). This CDR3 is 19 amino acids long. The CDR3 spells CATSRAIPTGGHSTDTQYF. DNA of the CDR3: TGTGCCACCAGCAGAGCTATACCGACAGGGGGTCATAGCACAGATACGCAGTATTTT.

The table lists this clonotype with a count of one. At one boundary the junction diverges from the germline segment, which might be a read error. The CDR3 DNA reads as TGTGCTGGTGGTTTCGCGCTAGGAGGCTCCAATGAGCAGTTCTTC. This encodes CAGGFALGGSNEQFF. V gene TRBV12-5 combines with J gene TRBJ2-1; possible D gene TRBD2, 5 bases. The germline V gene has CDR1 LGHNT and CDR2 FRNRAP. The CDR3 loop spans 15 amino acids.

This clonotype has only one observation. The V gene is TRBV11-3, the J gene TRBJ2-5; 8 bases are a match to TRBD2. Germline V gives CDR1 SGHNT, CDR2 YENEEA. The CDR3 contains 15 residues. V lost 6 bases to trimming and J lost 5 bases; unmatched junction nucleotides: 11. CDR3 amino acids: CASSYPGLGVETQYF. DNA of the CDR3: TGTGCCAGCAGTTACCCGGGACTAGGGGTCGAGACCCAGTACTTC.

The chain employs TRBV7-9 and TRBJ2-3, with 8 bases matching TRBD2. CDR1 and CDR2 (germline): SEHNR, FQNEAQ (reference sequence). The CDR3 covers 17 residues. The J segment lost 6 bases and the V segment lost 5 bases, leaving 16 bases of the junction unmatched. Written as DNA, the CDR3 is TGTGCCAGCAGCGAAGCCGGGGCTAGCGGGTGTGGGGATACGCAGTATTTT. This gives the protein CASSEAGASGCGDTQYF.

V gene TRBV29-1 combines with J gene TRBJ2-1; D remains ambiguous. Germline V CDR1 and CDR2: SQVTM, ANQGSEA. The germline V and J ends were trimmed by 7 bases and 0 bases, with 7 bases remaining between them. CDR3 length: 12 amino acids. Here the CDR3 reads CSAKGSYNEQFF. In DNA form, the CDR3 reads TGCAGCGCAAAGGGCTCCTACAATGAGCAGTTCTTC.

The chain uses TRBV4-1 and TRBJ2-5, with 8 bases lining up with TRBD2. Per germline, CDR1 MGHRA and CDR2 YSYEKL. The J segment lost 5 bases and the V segment lost 4 bases, leaving 9 bases of the junction unmatched. The CDR3 runs to 15 residues. This chain's CDR3 is CASSRPGTSLETQYF. The CDR3 coding sequence is TGCGCCAGCAGCCGTCCCGGGACTAGTCTCGAGACCCAGTACTTC.

In its sample, this clonotype was seen many times. Its ends do not fully match the called genes, so a read error is possible. The gene calls are TRBV19 and TRBJ2-4; 12 bases align to TRBD1. CDR3 length equals 11 residues. Looked up from germline, CDR1 is LNHDA and CDR2 is SQIVND (reference sequence). Here the CDR3 DNA reads TGTGCCAGCAGGGACAGGGGGCATGGGGTCTTC. Translated, it gives CASRDRGHGVF. Filled out from reference TRBV19 and TRBJ2-4, the complete variable domain reads DGGITQSPKYLFRKEGQNVTLSCEQNLNHDAMYWYRQDPGQGLRLIYYSQIVNDFQKGDIAEGYSVSREKKESFPLTVTSAQKNPTAFYLCASRDRGHGVFGAGTRLSVL.

The chain carries TRBV20-1 and TRBJ2-5; 13 nucleotides agree with TRBD2. The J call may be incorrect, as the DNA end agrees better with TRBJ2-1. The CDR3 is 21 residues long. In germline, CDR1 is DFQATT, CDR2 SNEGSKA (reference sequence). The CDR3 protein is CSARGQGLAGERVTSGREQFF. CDR3 DNA: TGCAGTGCTAGAGGCCAAGGACTAGCGGGAGAGAGGGTGACATCGGGTAGGGAGCAGTTCTTC.

This sequence joins TRBV7-2 and TRBJ2-5; D is possibly TRBD2 (7 bases). Deletions cut 6 bases from V and 4 bases from J, with 18 bases between. Germline V gives CDR1 SGHTA, CDR2 FQGNSA. The CDR3 has 15 residues. In DNA form, the CDR3 reads TGTGCCAGCAGGAAAAACTCGGGGGGCTTAGAGACCCAGTACTTC. Its translation: CASRKNSGGLETQYF.